This note documents a single T cell receptor (beta chain) sequence. Its antigen is not known. Everyone who gave samples was a healthy Caucasian. This sample is drawn from a study of identical twins. Study conclusions and caveats: With beta out-of-frame sequences, excess sharing by twins was weaker.

With template switching, a universal primer site was added, and the cDNA carried unique molecular identifiers. TCRdb redid the calling of the 5' RACE reads with MiXCR, one entry per CDR3 protein. The sample gives roughly 350,000 distinct CDR3 sequences, 9% to 10% of which show up once; roughly 9% is in the top ten. The CDR3 has 13 amino acids. CDR1 is SGHRS, CDR2 YFSETQ, per germline. Trimming removed 4 bases from V and 3 bases from J, with 10 bases in between. The source is a woman between 45 and 65 years old in good health. Sequencing input: naive T cells sorted from blood. The chain is built from TRBV5-1 and TRBJ2-5; possible D gene TRBD2, 6 bases. The CDR3 spells CASSRPGEETQYF. CDR3 DNA sequence: TGCGCCAGCAGCCGCCCGGGAGAAGAGACCCAGTACTTC.